The table lists the clone carrying this TCR beta chain with a few counts. No antigen is known for it. This record comes from a study of shared clonotypes between healthy human individuals. Across the study: Donors consisted of two women and a few men between 18 and 49.

Trimming at V came to 0 bases and at J to 8 bases, leaving 7 bases not matched to a gene. Germline CDR1 is SGDLS and CDR2 is YYNGEE. The CDR3 is made up of 16 amino acids. The table came from immunoSEQ multiplex PCR; TCRdb's copy has only in-frame clones and leaves some out. The table has millions of clones, over 85% seen once; the top ten hold around 0.14%. Study-wide results and limits: All-four-donor shared clonotypes had higher generation probabilities than non-shared clonotypes did.

The V and J genes are TRBV9 and TRBJ2-1; 11 bases line up with TRBD2. The sample taken for sequencing was naive CD4+ T cells sorted from blood. Specified subset: CD45RA+ positively selected. The sequence was obtained from a man younger than 35 in good health. Here the CDR3 reads CASSVALAGGEDEQFF. CDR3 coding DNA: TGTGCCAGCAGCGTAGCCCTAGCGGGGGGAGAGGATGAGCAGTTCTTC.